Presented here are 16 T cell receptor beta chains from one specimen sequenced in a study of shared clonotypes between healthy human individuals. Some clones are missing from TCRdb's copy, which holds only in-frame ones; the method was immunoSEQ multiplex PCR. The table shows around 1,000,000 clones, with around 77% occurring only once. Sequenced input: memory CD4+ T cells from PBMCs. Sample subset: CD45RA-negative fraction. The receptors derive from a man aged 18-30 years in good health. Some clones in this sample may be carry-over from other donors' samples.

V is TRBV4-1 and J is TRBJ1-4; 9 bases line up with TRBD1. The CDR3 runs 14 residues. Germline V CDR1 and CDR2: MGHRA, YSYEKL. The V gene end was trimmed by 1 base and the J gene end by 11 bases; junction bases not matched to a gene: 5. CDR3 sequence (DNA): TGCGCCAGCAGCCAAGTAGACAGGGGGGGGAAACTGTTTTTT. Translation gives CASSQVDRGGKLFF.

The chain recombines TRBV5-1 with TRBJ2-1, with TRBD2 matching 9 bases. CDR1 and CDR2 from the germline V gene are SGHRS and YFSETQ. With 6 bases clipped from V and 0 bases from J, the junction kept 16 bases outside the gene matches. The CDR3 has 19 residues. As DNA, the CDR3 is TGCGCCAGCAAAGGGGCAGGGGCGGGAGGGAAGAGCTCCTACAATGAGCAGTTCTTC. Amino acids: CASKGAGAGGKSSYNEQFF. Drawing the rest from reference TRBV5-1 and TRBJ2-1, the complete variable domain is KAGVTQTPRYLIKTRGQQVTLSCSPISGHRSVSWYQQTPGQGLQFLFEYFSETQRNKGNFPGRFSGRQFSNSRSEMNVSTLELGDSALYLCASKGAGAGGKSSYNEQFFGPGTRLTVL.

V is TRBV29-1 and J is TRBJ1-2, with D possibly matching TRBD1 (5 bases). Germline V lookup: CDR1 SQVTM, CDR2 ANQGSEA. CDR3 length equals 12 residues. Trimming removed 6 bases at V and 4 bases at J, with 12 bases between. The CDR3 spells CSVQGEGYGYTF. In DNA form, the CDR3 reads TGCAGCGTGCAGGGAGAGGGCTATGGCTACACCTTC.

CDR3 sequence reads: CASSTDRATNEKLFF. CDR3 nucleotide sequence: TGCGCCAGCAGCACCGACAGGGCAACTAATGAAAAACTGTTTTTT. The chain couples TRBV5-1 to TRBJ1-4, with TRBD1 matching 7 bases. The CDR3 loop spans 15 amino acids. The germline CDR1 and CDR2 sequences are SGHRS and YFSETQ. V lost 4 bases to trimming and J lost 0 bases; unmatched junction nucleotides: 3.

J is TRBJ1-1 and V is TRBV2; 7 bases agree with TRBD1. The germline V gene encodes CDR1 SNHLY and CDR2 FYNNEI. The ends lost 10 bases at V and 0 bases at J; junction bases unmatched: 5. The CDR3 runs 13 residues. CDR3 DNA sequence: TGTGCCACCAGGGGACAGATGAACACTGAAGCTTTCTTT. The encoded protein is CATRGQMNTEAFF.

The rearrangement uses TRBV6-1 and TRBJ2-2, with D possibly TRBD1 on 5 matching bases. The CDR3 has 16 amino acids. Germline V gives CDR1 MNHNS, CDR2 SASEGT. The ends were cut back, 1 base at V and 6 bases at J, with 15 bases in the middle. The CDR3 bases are TGTGCCAGCAGTGAAGTACAGGACCAGTACTCCGGGGAGCTGTTTTTT. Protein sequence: CASSEVQDQYSGELFF.

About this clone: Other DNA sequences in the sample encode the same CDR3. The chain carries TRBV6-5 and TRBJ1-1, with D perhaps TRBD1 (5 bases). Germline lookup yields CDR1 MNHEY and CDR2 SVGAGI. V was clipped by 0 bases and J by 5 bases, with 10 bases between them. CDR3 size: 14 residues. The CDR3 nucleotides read TGTGCCAGCAGTTACTCGAGGGGTGATACTGAAGCTTTCTTT. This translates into CASSYSRGDTEAFF.

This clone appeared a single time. The CDR3 is CASSLAGGSGELFF. CDR3 in DNA: TGTGCCAGCAGCTTGGCCGGGGGATCCGGGGAGCTGTTTTTT. The chain recombines TRBV5-4 with TRBJ2-2; D may be TRBD2 (6 bases). Trimming removed 0 bases at V and 6 bases at J, with 9 bases between. Germline CDR1 reads SGHNT; CDR2 reads YYREEE (reference sequence). This CDR3 spans 14 amino acids.

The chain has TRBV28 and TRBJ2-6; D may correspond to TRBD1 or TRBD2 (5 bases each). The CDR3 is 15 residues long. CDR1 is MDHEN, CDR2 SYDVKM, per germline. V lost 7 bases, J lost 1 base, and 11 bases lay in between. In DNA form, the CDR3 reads TGTGCCAGCACCCGGGACGGATCTGGGGCCAACGTCCTGACTTTC. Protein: CASTRDGSGANVLTF. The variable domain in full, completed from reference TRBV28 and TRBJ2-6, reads DVKVTQSSRYLVKRTGEKVFLECVQDMDHENMFWYRQDPGLGLRLIYFSYDVKMKEKGDIPEGYSVSREKKERFSLILESASTNQTSMYLCASTRDGSGANVLTFGAGSRLTVL.

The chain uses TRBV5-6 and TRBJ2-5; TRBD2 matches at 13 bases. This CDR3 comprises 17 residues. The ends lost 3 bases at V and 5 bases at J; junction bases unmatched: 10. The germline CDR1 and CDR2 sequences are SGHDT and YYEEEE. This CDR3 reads CASSSRLAGGNVETQYF. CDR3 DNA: TGTGCCAGCAGCTCTCGACTAGCGGGAGGAAATGTGGAGACCCAGTACTTC.

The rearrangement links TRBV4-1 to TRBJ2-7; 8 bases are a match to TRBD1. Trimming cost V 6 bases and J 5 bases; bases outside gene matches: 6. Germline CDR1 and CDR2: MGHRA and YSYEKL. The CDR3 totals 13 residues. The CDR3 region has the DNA TGCGCCAGCAGACGGACAGGGAAAGACGAGCAGTACTTC. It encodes CASRRTGKDEQYF.

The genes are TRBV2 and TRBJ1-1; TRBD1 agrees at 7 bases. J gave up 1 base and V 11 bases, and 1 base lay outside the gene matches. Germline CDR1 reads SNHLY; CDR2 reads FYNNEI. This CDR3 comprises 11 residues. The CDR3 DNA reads TGTGCCGGGGACAGGAACACTGAAGCTTTCTTT. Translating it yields CAGDRNTEAFF.

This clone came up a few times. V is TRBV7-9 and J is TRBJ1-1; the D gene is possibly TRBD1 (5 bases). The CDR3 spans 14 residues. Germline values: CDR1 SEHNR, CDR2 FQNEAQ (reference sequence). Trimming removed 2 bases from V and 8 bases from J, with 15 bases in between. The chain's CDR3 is CASSLSRTSYEAFF. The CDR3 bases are TGTGCCAGCAGCTTATCTCGGACATCGTACGAAGCTTTCTTT.

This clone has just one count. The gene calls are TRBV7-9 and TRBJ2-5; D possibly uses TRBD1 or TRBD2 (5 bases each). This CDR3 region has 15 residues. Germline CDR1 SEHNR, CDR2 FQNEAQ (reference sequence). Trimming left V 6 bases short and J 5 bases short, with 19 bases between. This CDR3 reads CASSSGNAGRETQYF. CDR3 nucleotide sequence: TGTGCCAGCAGTTCCGGGAACGCAGGGCGGGAGACCCAGTACTTC. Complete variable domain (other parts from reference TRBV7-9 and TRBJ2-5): DTGVSQNPRHKITKRGQNVTFRCDPISEHNRLYWYRQTLGQGPEFLTYFQNEAQLEKSRLLSDRFSAERPKGSFSTLEIQRTEQGDSAMYLCASSSGNAGRETQYFGPGTRLLVL.

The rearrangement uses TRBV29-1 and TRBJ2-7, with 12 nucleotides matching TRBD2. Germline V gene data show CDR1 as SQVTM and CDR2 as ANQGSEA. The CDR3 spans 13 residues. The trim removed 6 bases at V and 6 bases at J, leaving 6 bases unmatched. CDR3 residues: CSVVTSGSVEQYF. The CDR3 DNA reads TGCAGCGTCGTGACTAGCGGGAGTGTCGAGCAGTACTTC.

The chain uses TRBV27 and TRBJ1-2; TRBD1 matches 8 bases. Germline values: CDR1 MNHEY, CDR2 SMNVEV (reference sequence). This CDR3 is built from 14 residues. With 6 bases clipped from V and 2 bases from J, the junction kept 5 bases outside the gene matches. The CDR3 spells CASRRTGLNYGYTF. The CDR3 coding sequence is TGTGCCAGCAGGAGGACAGGGTTAAACTATGGCTACACCTTC.